The 21 T cell receptor beta chains presented below share a single source sample, sequenced in a study of shared clonotypes between healthy human individuals. Profiled with immunoSEQ multiplex PCR; TCRdb holds only in-frame clones, not every one. The table includes 2 million to 2.5 million clones, 85% to 95% detected once. Sequenced material: naive CD4+ T cells from PBMCs. Subset reported: CD45RA+ positively selected. The receptors originated from a young man in good health. Some clones in this sample may be carry-over from other donors' samples.

The CDR3 loop is CASRAGPFSNQPQHF. The CDR3, as DNA: TGCGCCAGCAGGGCCGGGCCATTTAGCAATCAGCCCCAGCATTTT. The genes are TRBV5-1 and TRBJ1-5; the D is unclear. In germline, CDR1 is SGHRS, CDR2 YFSETQ. The CDR3 is 15 residues long. The germline V and J ends were trimmed by 5 bases and 0 bases, with 12 bases remaining between them.

This clone was seen just once. The chain links TRBV7-9 to TRBJ2-7; D is unclear. The CDR3 has 13 amino acids. Germline-derived CDR1 and CDR2 are SEHNR and FQNEAQ (reference sequence). V was shortened by 5 bases and J by 1 base, with 9 bases between the two germline ends. CDR3 sequence: CASSPFSSYEQYF. In nucleotides, the CDR3 is TGTGCCAGCAGCCCCTTTTCATCCTACGAGCAGTACTTC.

The chain couples TRBV28 to TRBJ2-7; 9 positions agree with TRBD1. The J segment lost 3 bases and the V segment lost 7 bases, leaving 10 bases of the junction unmatched. This CDR3 is built from 15 residues. CDR1 is MDHEN and CDR2 is SYDVKM in the germline V gene. The CDR3 nucleotides read TGTGCCAGCACTTCGTGGGGGACAGGGAACTACGAGCAGTACTTC. It yields the protein CASTSWGTGNYEQYF. The full variable domain, its missing parts supplied by reference TRBV28 and TRBJ2-7, is DVKVTQSSRYLVKRTGEKVFLECVQDMDHENMFWYRQDPGLGLRLIYFSYDVKMKEKGDIPEGYSVSREKKERFSLILESASTNQTSMYLCASTSWGTGNYEQYFGPGTRLTVT.

This clone was found once. J is TRBJ2-5 and V is TRBV7-9; 8 nucleotides agree with TRBD1. The length of the CDR3 is 14 residues. Germline CDR1 and CDR2: SEHNR and FQNEAQ (reference sequence). The ends lost 6 bases at V and 0 bases at J; junction bases unmatched: 3. CDR3 sequence (DNA): TGTGCCAGCAGACTACAGGGGGACCAAGAGACCCAGTACTTC. Protein product: CASRLQGDQETQYF.

This rearrangement joins TRBV5-8 to TRBJ2-7; 12 bases line up with TRBD2. Germline values: CDR1 SGHTS, CDR2 YDEGEE. The CDR3 extends over 17 amino acids. V shed 6 bases, J shed 3 bases, and the junction held 13 bases outside the gene matches. CDR3: CASTFGGRTSGNYEQYF. As DNA, the CDR3 is TGTGCCAGCACCTTCGGGGGGAGGACTAGCGGGAACTACGAGCAGTACTTC.

The chain has TRBV2 and TRBJ2-1; unclear D gene. Germline-derived CDR1 and CDR2 are SNHLY and FYNNEI. Trimming shortened V by 4 bases and J by 10 bases, and 20 bases separated the two germline ends. This CDR3 region has 15 residues. The CDR3 DNA follows: TGTGCCAGCAGTGGATCTTTTGTTAGCCTCAGGGAGCAGTTCTTC. Amino acid sequence: CASSGSFVSLREQFF.

Concerning this clone: Additional DNA sequences in this sample encode the identical CDR3. The gene calls are TRBV2 and TRBJ2-3; D remains ambiguous. The CDR3 length is 14 residues. Trimming left V 0 bases short and J 1 base short, with 5 bases between. Germline assignment: CDR1 SNHLY and CDR2 FYNNEI. CDR3 nucleotide sequence: TGTGCCAGCAGTGAAGCGGTGGGCACAGATACGCAGTATTTT. Its translation: CASSEAVGTDTQYF. Supplemented by reference TRBV2 and TRBJ2-3, the full variable domain reads EPEVTQTPSHQVTQMGQEVILRCVPISNHLYFYWYRQILGQKVEFLVSFYNNEISEKSEIFDDQFSVERPDGSNFTLKIRSTKLEDSAMYFCASSEAVGTDTQYFGPGTRLTVL.

The chain carries TRBV4-1 and TRBJ1-2; D is ambiguous. CDR1 and CDR2 (germline): MGHRA, YSYEKL. This CDR3 has 13 residues. With 1 base removed from V and 6 bases from J, the gap between germline ends came to 9 bases. CDR3 in amino acids: CASSQAWANGYTF. Written as DNA, the CDR3 is TGCGCCAGCAGCCAAGCTTGGGCGAATGGCTACACCTTC.

V and J are TRBV6-5 and TRBJ1-3; weak D call: TRBD1 (5 bases). There are 15 residues in the CDR3. V was trimmed by 5 bases and J by 1 base, leaving 12 bases between them. Germline V gene sequence: CDR1 MNHEY, CDR2 SVGAGI. In nucleotides, the CDR3 is TGTGCCAGCAGTCGGACATTTGCTTCTGGAAACACCATATATTTT. Its translation: CASSRTFASGNTIYF.

On this clone itself: This specimen includes other DNA sequences encoding the same CDR3. The chain has TRBV5-1 and TRBJ2-2; either TRBD1 or TRBD2 may fit D (6 bases each). Germline V gene sequence: CDR1 SGHRS, CDR2 YFSETQ. This CDR3 is built from 15 residues. V was trimmed by 1 base and J by 5 bases, leaving 12 bases between them. CDR3 bases: TGCGCCAGCAGCTTGACAGGAGGGGGTACCGGGGAGCTGTTTTTT. This gives the protein CASSLTGGGTGELFF.

V usage is TRBV18 and J usage is TRBJ2-5, with TRBD2 matching over 10 bases. Per the germline V gene, CDR1 is KGHSH and CDR2 is LQKENI. This CDR3 has 16 amino acids. V was clipped by 0 bases and J by 1 base; unmatched bases: 2. The chain's CDR3 is CASSPPRTSGQETQYF. The CDR3 DNA follows: TGTGCCAGCTCACCACCCCGGACTAGCGGCCAAGAGACCCAGTACTTC.

The chain employs TRBV27 and TRBJ2-7; 7 bases agree with TRBD2. Germline V CDR1 and CDR2: MNHEY, SMNVEV (reference sequence). This CDR3 has 15 residues. Trimming cost V 3 bases and J 0 bases; bases outside gene matches: 5. The CDR3 loop is CASSFYSGPSYEQYF. In nucleotides, the CDR3 is TGTGCCAGCAGTTTTTATAGCGGGCCCTCCTACGAGCAGTACTTC.

This clone is a singleton in its sample. V is TRBV6-5 and J is TRBJ2-5, with D perhaps TRBD2 (6 bases). V lost 8 bases and J 5 bases, leaving 15 bases between the germline ends. From germline, CDR1 is MNHEY and CDR2 SVGAGI. CDR3 length equals 13 residues. The CDR3 sequence is CASGRGLRETQYF. The CDR3 nucleotides are TGTGCCAGCGGACGGGGGTTGAGGGAGACCCAGTACTTC.

The rearrangement joins TRBV7-3 to TRBJ1-2; D remains ambiguous. CDR1 SGHTA and CDR2 FQGTGA come from the germline V gene. V dropped 4 bases and J dropped 5 bases, with 11 bases sitting between them. This CDR3 is 13 amino acids long. CDR3: CASSSDYRYGYTF. CDR3 DNA: TGTGCCAGCAGCTCTGACTATAGATATGGCTACACCTTC.

The CDR3 region has the DNA TGCGCCAGCAGCATCGGACAGCTAATGAACACTGAAGCTTTCTTT. It specifies CASSIGQLMNTEAFF. The chain couples TRBV5-1 to TRBJ1-1, with D possibly being TRBD1 (6 bases). V shed 4 bases and J shed 0 bases, with 13 bases lying between them. This CDR3 is built from 15 residues. CDR1 SGHRS and CDR2 YFSETQ come from the germline V gene.

This sequence joins TRBV12-5 and TRBJ2-7, with D tentatively TRBD2 (6 bases). Germline CDR1 and CDR2: LGHNT and FRNRAP. This CDR3 region has 16 residues. V was cut by 2 bases and J by 2 bases, with 16 bases left in between. The chain's CDR3 is CASGLQDRDFPYEQYF. DNA of the CDR3: TGTGCTAGTGGTTTGCAGGACCGGGACTTTCCCTACGAGCAGTACTTC.

The chain has TRBV6-6 and TRBJ2-3; D is unclear. Trimming cost V 2 bases and J 2 bases, with 8 bases left between them. This CDR3 region has 14 residues. Germline V gene sequence: CDR1 MNHNY, CDR2 SVGAGI (reference sequence). The CDR3 region has the DNA TGTGCCAGCAGTTACGCGGCAGACACAGATACGCAGTATTTT. This translates into CASSYAADTDTQYF.

The V and J genes are TRBV6-5 and TRBJ2-7; a possible D gene is TRBD2 (5 bases). The V and J ends lost 2 bases and 5 bases respectively, with 10 bases between them. Germline V gene data show CDR1 as MNHEY and CDR2 as SVGAGI. CDR3 length: 13 amino acids. The CDR3 DNA reads as TGTGCCAGCAGTTACACGGGATCCAACGAGCAGTACTTC. As protein: CASSYTGSNEQYF.

This clone was seen a handful of times. This chain connects TRBV11-2 to TRBJ2-2, with 7 nucleotides matching TRBD1. Germline lookup yields CDR1 SGHAT and CDR2 FQNNGV. CDR3 size: 12 residues. V lost 8 bases to trimming and J lost 9 bases; unmatched junction nucleotides: 6. The CDR3 region is CASEDRVRELFF. The CDR3 DNA is TGTGCCAGCGAAGACAGGGTCAGGGAGCTGTTTTTT.

A remark on this clone: This specimen includes other DNA sequences encoding the same CDR3. The chain combines TRBV7-2 with TRBJ2-1, with D hard to call. The V and J ends lost 1 base and 3 bases respectively, with 7 bases between them. Germline CDR1 is SGHTA and CDR2 is FQGNSA. There are 14 residues in the CDR3. This chain's CDR3 is CASSLEGGYNEQFF. In DNA, the CDR3 is TGTGCCAGCAGCTTAGAGGGCGGCTACAATGAGCAGTTCTTC. Full variable domain (remainder filled in from reference TRBV7-2 and TRBJ2-1): GAGVSQSPSNKVTEKGKDVELRCDPISGHTALYWYRQSLGQGLEFLIYFQGNSAPDKSGLPSDRFSAERTGGSVSTLTIQRTQQEDSAVYLCASSLEGGYNEQFFGPGTRLTVL.

The V gene is TRBV28, the J gene TRBJ2-4; TRBD2 agrees at 12 bases. After removal of 5 bases from V and 8 bases from J, the junction contained 13 bases not matched to a gene. CDR1 is MDHEN and CDR2 is SYDVKM in the germline V gene. CDR3 length: 17 residues. The CDR3 loop is CASSRGTSGRRPDIQYF. CDR3 coding DNA: TGTGCCAGCAGTCGGGGGACTAGCGGGCGGAGACCGGACATTCAGTACTTC.